Listed below are T cell receptor beta chains from one sample, sequenced in a study of early T cells in non-severe SARS-CoV-2 infection. TCRdb used MiXCR to reprocess the 5' RACE reads, holding one entry per CDR3 protein. The sample lists tens of thousands of distinct CDR3 sequences, roughly 5.9% occurring once. The specimen sequenced was whole blood. These receptors came from an adult who was a healthcare worker with PCR-confirmed SARS-CoV-2 infection or an uninfected control (not recorded which). Each CDR3 is given with its conserved first and last residue. The order of the fields is D gene, V gene, J gene, clone size, CDR3 DNA, CDR3 protein. A D gene is named only where the DNA matches it firmly. Not every row has a clone size; where given, it reads once, few, many or a size class.

>TRBD1|TRBV11-2|TRBJ2-7|many
TGTGCCAGCAGCTTCCCAACAGGAACGGACAGGTACTCCTACGAGCAGTACTTC
CASSFPTGTDRYSYEQYF
>-|TRBV12-3/TRBV12-4|TRBJ1-2|few
TGTGCCAGCAGCACAATCGGTACAGGTTCTTCCCACTATGGCTACACCTTC
CASSTIGTGSSHYGYTF
>TRBD1|TRBV7-2|TRBJ1-5|many
TGTGCCAGCAGACCAGGGGGCCTGGGCAATCAGCCCCAGCATTTT
CASRPGGLGNQPQHF
>-|TRBV15|TRBJ2-1|few
TGTGCCACCAGCAGAACCCAGTTAAGTTCCTACAATGAGCAGTTCTTC
CATSRTQLSSYNEQFF
>TRBD2|TRBV20-1|TRBJ2-1|many
TGCAGTGCTGAGAAGCGGGAGGCGAGCTCCTACAATGAGCAGTTCTTC
CSAEKREASSYNEQFF
>-|TRBV28|TRBJ1-5|-
TGTGCCAACAGAAAGGGATTCGGCAATCAGCCCCAGCATTTT
CANRKGFGNQPQHF
>-|TRBV7-2|TRBJ1-3|many
TGTGCCAGCAGCTCCGGGAGTTTAGGCTCTGGAAACACCATATATTTT
CASSSGSLGSGNTIYF
>-|TRBV6-2/TRBV6-3|TRBJ2-1|few
TGTGCCAGCAATCAGGGGACCATGGGTGAGCAGTTCTTC
CASNQGTMGEQFF
>-|TRBV12-3/TRBV12-4|TRBJ1-4|many
TGTGCCAGCAGTTCACCAGCTGTAACTAATGAAAAACTGTTTTTT
CASSSPAVTNEKLFF
>-|TRBV2|TRBJ2-5|many
TGTGCCAGCAGTATACCCGCGGAGACCCAGTACTTC
CASSIPAETQYF
>TRBD1|TRBV7-3|TRBJ1-2|many
TGTGCCAGCAGCCGGACAGGGGGCTATGGCTACACCTTC
CASSRTGGYGYTF
>TRBD1|TRBV13|TRBJ1-2|many
TGTGCCAGCAGCAGCACCGCACAGGGGAACTATGGCTACACCTTC
CASSSTAQGNYGYTF
>-|TRBV5-4|TRBJ2-7|-
TGTGCCAGCAGCGCATGGAGCAGTACCTACGAGCAGTACTTC
CASSAWSSTYEQYF
>-|TRBV11-2|TRBJ1-3|few
TGTGCCAGCAGCTCTCAAGGTGGAAACACCATATATTTT
CASSSQGGNTIYF
>TRBD1|TRBV7-2|TRBJ1-6|many
TGTGCCAGCAGCTTAGCGGAACAGGGGACACCCCTCCACTTT
CASSLAEQGTPLHF
>TRBD2|TRBV14|TRBJ2-7|-
TGTGCCAGCAGCGATAGCGGGCCGTCCTACGAGCAGTACTTC
CASSDSGPSYEQYF
>TRBD1|TRBV10-3|TRBJ2-6|-
TGTGCCATCGACGGGACAGGGGGCTCTGGGGCCAACGTCCTGACTTTC
CAIDGTGGSGANVLTF
>TRBD2|TRBV30|TRBJ2-2|-
TGTGCCTGGAGTGGGCCCGGGACTAGCGGGATGGTGGCGAACACCGGGGAGCTGTTTTTT
CAWSGPGTSGMVANTGELFF
>-|TRBV11-2|TRBJ1-2|few
TGTGCCAGCAGCTTAGTTGTTGGGGGGCAACAAGGCTACACCTTC
CASSLVVGGQQGYTF
>-|TRBV13|TRBJ2-3|-
TGTGCCAGCAGCCCTCCCGCGGTCACAGATACGCAGTATTTT
CASSPPAVTDTQYF
>-|TRBV7-3|TRBJ2-1|many
TGTGCCAGCAGCATAAGGAGGGGGTCCAATGAGCAGTTCTTC
CASSIRRGSNEQFF
>TRBD2|TRBV7-2|TRBJ2-3|many
TGTGCCAGCTTTGGTGCGAGCGGGAGAAGGGATACGCAGTATTTT
CASFGASGRRDTQYF
>TRBD1|TRBV9|TRBJ2-2|-
TGTGCCAGCAGCACATCATCAGGGGGTCTAAGGACCGGGGAGCTGTTTTTT
CASSTSSGGLRTGELFF